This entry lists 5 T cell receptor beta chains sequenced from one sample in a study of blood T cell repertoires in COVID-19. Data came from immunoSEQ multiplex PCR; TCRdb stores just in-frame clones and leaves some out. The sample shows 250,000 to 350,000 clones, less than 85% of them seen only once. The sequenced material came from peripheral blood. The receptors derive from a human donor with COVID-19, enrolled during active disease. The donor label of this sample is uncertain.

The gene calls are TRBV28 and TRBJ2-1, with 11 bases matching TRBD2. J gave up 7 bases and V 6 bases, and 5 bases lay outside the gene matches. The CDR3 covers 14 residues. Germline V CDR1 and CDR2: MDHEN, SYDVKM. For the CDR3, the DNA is TGTGCCAGCAGGCTGGGACTAGCGGTAAATGAGCAGTTCTTC. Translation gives CASRLGLAVNEQFF.

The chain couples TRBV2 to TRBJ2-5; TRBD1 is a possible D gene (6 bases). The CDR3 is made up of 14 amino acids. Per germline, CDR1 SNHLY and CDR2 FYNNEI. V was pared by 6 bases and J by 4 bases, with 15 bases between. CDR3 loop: CASREHRVRETQYF. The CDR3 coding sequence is TGTGCCAGCAGAGAGCACAGGGTCCGAGAGACCCAGTACTTC.

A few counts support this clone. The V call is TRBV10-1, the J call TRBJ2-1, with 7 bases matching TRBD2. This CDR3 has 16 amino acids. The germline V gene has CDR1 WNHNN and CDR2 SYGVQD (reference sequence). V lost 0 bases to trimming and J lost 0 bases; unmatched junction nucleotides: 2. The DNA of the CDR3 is TGCGCCAGCAGTGAGTCTGGCGGGAGCTCCTACAATGAGCAGTTCTTC. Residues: CASSESGGSSYNEQFF.

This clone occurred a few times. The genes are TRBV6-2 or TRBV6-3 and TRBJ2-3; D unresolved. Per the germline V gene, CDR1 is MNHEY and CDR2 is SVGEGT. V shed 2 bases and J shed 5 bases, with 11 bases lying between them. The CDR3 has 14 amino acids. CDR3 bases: TGTGCCAGCAGTTACGGGCAGGTTGGAGATACGCAGTATTTT. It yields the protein CASSYGQVGDTQYF.

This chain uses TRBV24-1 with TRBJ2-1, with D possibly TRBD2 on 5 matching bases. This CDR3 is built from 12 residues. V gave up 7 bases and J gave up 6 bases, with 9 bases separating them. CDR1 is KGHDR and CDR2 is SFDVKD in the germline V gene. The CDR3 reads CATREGGNEQFF. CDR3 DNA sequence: TGTGCCACCAGGGAAGGAGGCAATGAGCAGTTCTTC.